The 17 T cell receptor beta chains below come from one sample, sequenced in a study of T cell repertoires in cytomegalovirus infection. TCRdb called the reads again in MiXCR, with one record for every CDR3 protein. In the table there are roughly 310,000 distinct CDR3 sequences, roughly 17% of which are singletons. Sequencing was done on a sample of PBMCs. The receptor source for this set is a human donor in good health (CMV status not recorded). Some clones in this sample may be carry-over from other donors' samples.

This clonotype showed up many times. The rearrangement joins TRBV7-6 to TRBJ2-2; TRBD2 agrees at 8 bases. Germline V gives CDR1 SGHVS, CDR2 FNYEAQ. V gave up 3 bases and J gave up 4 bases; unmatched junction bases: 7. CDR3 length: 16 amino acids. The CDR3 region is CASSFTGTSVTGELFF. The CDR3 nucleotides are TGTGCCAGCAGCTTTACCGGGACTAGTGTCACCGGGGAGCTGTTTTTT.

This clonotype was detected a few times. This rearrangement joins TRBV5-5 to TRBJ2-3, with D tentatively TRBD2 (6 bases). Germline V gene data show CDR1 as SGHKS and CDR2 as YYEKEE (reference sequence). V was trimmed by 0 bases and J by 0 bases, leaving 14 bases between them. This CDR3 spans 17 amino acids. The CDR3 here is CASSLGLAQTSTDTQYF. In nucleotides, the CDR3 is TGTGCCAGCAGCTTGGGGCTAGCGCAAACTAGCACAGATACGCAGTATTTT.

The rearrangement joins TRBV10-3 to TRBJ2-7; TRBD1 matches 7 bases. The CDR3 runs to 13 residues. The germline CDR1 and CDR2 sequences are ENHRY and SYGVKD. V lost 3 bases to trimming and J lost 6 bases; unmatched junction nucleotides: 5. In nucleotides, the CDR3 is TGTGCCATCAGTGATAAGGGGGCGGGCGAGCAGTACTTC. Residues: CAISDKGAGEQYF.

This clonotype was counted between two and nine times. This rearrangement joins TRBV9 to TRBJ2-1; D gene uncertain. Germline values: CDR1 SGDLS, CDR2 YYNGEE. The CDR3 is 14 residues long. Trimming pared 0 bases from V and 4 bases from J, leaving 8 bases between. In nucleotides, the CDR3 is TGTGCCAGCAGCGTAGTTGGGGAATACAATGAGCAGTTCTTC. It specifies CASSVVGEYNEQFF.

This clonotype occurred many times. The chain recombines TRBV5-4 with TRBJ1-5, with unresolved D. Per germline, CDR1 SGHNT and CDR2 YYREEE (reference sequence). V lost 0 bases and J 4 bases, leaving 5 bases between the germline ends. The CDR3 loop spans 13 amino acids. As DNA, the CDR3 is TGTGCCAGCAGCTTGGACGTTAATCAGCCCCAGCATTTT. This codes for CASSLDVNQPQHF. Looking up the rest from reference TRBV5-4 and TRBJ1-5 gives the full variable domain: ETGVTQSPTHLIKTRGQQVTLRCSSQSGHNTVSWYQQALGQGPQFIFQYYREEENGRGNFPPRFSGLQFPNYSSELNVNALELDDSALYLCASSLDVNQPQHFGDGTRLSIL.

This clonotype was counted ten times or more. J is TRBJ1-2 and V is TRBV7-2; D gene ambiguous. Trimming left V 2 bases short and J 0 bases short, with 7 bases between. The CDR3 contains 14 residues. CDR1 SGHTA and CDR2 FQGNSA come from the germline V gene. CDR3 nucleotides: TGTGCCAGCAGCTTATATAGCGCTAACTATGGCTACACCTTC. This encodes CASSLYSANYGYTF.

The gene calls are TRBV3-1 and TRBJ1-1, with D unresolved. Germline values: CDR1 LGHDT, CDR2 YNNKEL (reference sequence). Trimming shortened V by 4 bases and J by 1 base, and 10 bases separated the two germline ends. The length of the CDR3 is 14 residues. CDR3 sequence reads: CASSRSTENTEAFF. CDR3 nucleotides: TGTGCCAGCAGCCGGTCAACGGAGAACACTGAAGCTTTCTTT.

This clonotype was seen more than once but under ten times. The rearrangement uses TRBV5-1 and TRBJ2-2; D unresolved. The ends were cut back, 1 base at V and 4 bases at J, with 11 bases in the middle. This CDR3 spans 15 amino acids. The germline gives CDR1 SGHRS, CDR2 YFSETQ. The CDR3 region is CASSLSDGFTGELFF. As DNA, the CDR3 is TGCGCCAGCAGCTTGTCAGACGGCTTCACCGGGGAGCTGTTTTTT.

This chain joins TRBV7-9 and TRBJ2-7; possible D gene TRBD1, 6 bases. V was shortened by 1 base and J by 12 bases, with 13 bases between the two germline ends. The CDR3 sequence is 12 residues long. Looked up from germline, CDR1 is SEHNR and CDR2 is FQNEAQ (reference sequence). The CDR3 nucleotides read TGTGCCAGCAGCTTAGGTGGGGGCAAGGGGTACTTC. Its protein product is CASSLGGGKGYF. Looking up the rest from reference TRBV7-9 and TRBJ2-7 gives the full variable domain: DTGVSQNPRHKITKRGQNVTFRCDPISEHNRLYWYRQTLGQGPEFLTYFQNEAQLEKSRLLSDRFSAERPKGSFSTLEIQRTEQGDSAMYLCASSLGGGKGYFGPGTRLTVT.

This clonotype was detected a few times. CDR3 DNA sequence: TGTGCCAGTAGTATAGATCTGGGAGGCCCGGGAAATGAGCAGTTCTTC. It specifies CASSIDLGGPGNEQFF. V and J are TRBV19 and TRBJ2-1; D perhaps matches TRBD2 (6 bases). Germline V CDR1 and CDR2: LNHDA, SQIVND (reference sequence). The CDR3 spans 16 residues. V lost 0 bases to trimming and J lost 7 bases, with 16 bases between them.

Many counts were recorded for this clonotype. The chain joins TRBV7-9 to TRBJ2-3, with D perhaps TRBD1 or TRBD2 (6 bases each). Germline-derived CDR1 and CDR2 are SEHNR and FQNEAQ (reference sequence). This CDR3 contains 16 residues. Trimming left V 7 bases short and J 3 bases short, with 20 bases between. CDR3 sequence (DNA): TGTGCCAGCACCAAAGGCTTGGGGGGCGCGACAGATACGCAGTATTTT. It encodes CASTKGLGGATDTQYF.

This clonotype was recorded at least ten times. The chain joins TRBV12-3 or TRBV12-4 to TRBJ2-1, with a weak D call TRBD1 (6 bases). The CDR3 consists of 13 residues. Trimming shortened V by 10 bases and J by 7 bases, and 17 bases separated the two germline ends. Here the CDR3 DNA reads TGTGCCACCTGGGGGCCCGGGCGAAATGAGCAGTTCTTC. It translates to CATWGPGRNEQFF.

The chain combines TRBV2 with TRBJ2-1; D uncertain. This CDR3 spans 14 amino acids. The germline V gene encodes CDR1 SNHLY and CDR2 FYNNEI. The V end lost 8 bases, the J end lost 3 bases, and 14 bases lay between the germline ends. The CDR3 protein is CASRRSALYNEQFF. The CDR3 region has the DNA TGTGCCAGCCGCCGGAGCGCACTCTACAATGAGCAGTTCTTC.

V and J are TRBV6-8 and TRBJ1-2; D possibly corresponds to TRBD1 (6 bases). The V gene lost 5 bases and the J gene lost 8 bases, with 18 bases spanning the gap. CDR3 length: 14 amino acids. Per the germline V gene, CDR1 is MNHGY and CDR2 is SAAAGT. The CDR3 reads CASSHTPGQRGYTF. The CDR3 coding sequence is TGTGCCAGCAGTCACACCCCAGGACAGCGGGGCTACACCTTC.

This clonotype was counted a few times. The gene calls are TRBV12-3 or TRBV12-4 and TRBJ2-2; D remains unclear. The V end was cut by 5 bases, the J end by 5 bases, with 9 bases between. The CDR3 has 13 amino acids. This CDR3 is CASSRSVTGELFF. CDR3 nucleotide sequence: TGTGCCAGCAGTCGCTCTGTAACCGGGGAGCTGTTTTTT.

The gene calls are TRBV2 and TRBJ1-1; 8 bases line up with TRBD1. CDR3 length: 14 residues. From germline, CDR1 is SNHLY and CDR2 FYNNEI. With 6 bases clipped from V and 2 bases from J, the junction kept 5 bases outside the gene matches. CDR3 residues: CASSVTGANTEAFF. The DNA of the CDR3 is TGTGCCAGCAGCGTGACAGGGGCAAACACTGAAGCTTTCTTT.

This clonotype was counted at least ten times. The chain employs TRBV20-1 and TRBJ2-3; 10 nucleotides agree with TRBD2. This CDR3 comprises 18 residues. The germline V gene has CDR1 DFQATT and CDR2 SNEGSKA (reference sequence). With 1 base clipped from V and 0 bases from J, the junction kept 10 bases outside the gene matches. DNA of the CDR3: TGCAGTGCTAGAGTTCCTAGCGGGGGATTGACTAGCACAGATACGCAGTATTTT. Residues: CSARVPSGGLTSTDTQYF.